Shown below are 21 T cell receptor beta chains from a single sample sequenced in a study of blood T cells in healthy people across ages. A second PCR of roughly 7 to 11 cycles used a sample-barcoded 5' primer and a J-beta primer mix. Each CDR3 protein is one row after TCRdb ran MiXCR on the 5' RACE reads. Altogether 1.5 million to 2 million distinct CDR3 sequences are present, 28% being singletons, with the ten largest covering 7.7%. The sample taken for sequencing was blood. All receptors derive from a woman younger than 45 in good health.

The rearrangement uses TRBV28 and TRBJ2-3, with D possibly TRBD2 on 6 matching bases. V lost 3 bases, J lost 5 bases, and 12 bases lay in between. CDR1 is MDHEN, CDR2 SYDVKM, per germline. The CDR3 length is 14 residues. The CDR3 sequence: CASSLGGDEDTQYF. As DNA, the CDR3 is TGTGCCAGCAGTTTGGGAGGAGACGAAGATACGCAGTATTTT.

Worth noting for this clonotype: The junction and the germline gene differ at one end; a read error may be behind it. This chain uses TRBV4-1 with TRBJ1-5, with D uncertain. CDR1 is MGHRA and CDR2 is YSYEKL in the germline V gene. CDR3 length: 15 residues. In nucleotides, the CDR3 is TGCGCCAGCATCAATACACCCCGGAGCACTCAGCCCCAGCATTTT. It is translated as CASINTPRSTQPQHF.

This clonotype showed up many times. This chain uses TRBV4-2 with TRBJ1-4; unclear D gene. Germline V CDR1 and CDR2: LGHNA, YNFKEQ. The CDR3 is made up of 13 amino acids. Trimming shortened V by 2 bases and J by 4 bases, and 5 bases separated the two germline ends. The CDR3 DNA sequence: TGTGCCAGCAGCCAATTTCTTAATGAAAAACTGTTTTTT. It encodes CASSQFLNEKLFF.

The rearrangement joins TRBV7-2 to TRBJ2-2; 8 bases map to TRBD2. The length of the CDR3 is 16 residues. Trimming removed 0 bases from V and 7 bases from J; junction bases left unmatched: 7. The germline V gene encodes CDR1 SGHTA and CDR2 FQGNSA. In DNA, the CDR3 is TGTGCCAGCAGCTTAGCGGGGACTAGGCGAGTCGGGGAGCTGTTTTTT. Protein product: CASSLAGTRRVGELFF.

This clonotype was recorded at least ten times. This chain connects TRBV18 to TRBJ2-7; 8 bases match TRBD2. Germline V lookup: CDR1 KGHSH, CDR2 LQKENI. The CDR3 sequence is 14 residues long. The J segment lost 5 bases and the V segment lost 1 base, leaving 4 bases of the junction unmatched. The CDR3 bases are TGTGCCAGCTCACCACTGACGGGAGGGGACGAGCAGTACTTC. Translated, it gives CASSPLTGGDEQYF. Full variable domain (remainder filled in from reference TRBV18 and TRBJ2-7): NAGVMQNPRHLVRRRGQEARLRCSPMKGHSHVYWYRQLPEEGLKFMVYLQKENIIDESGMPKERFSAEFPKEGPSILRIQQVVRGDSAAYFCASSPLTGGDEQYFGPGTRLTVT.

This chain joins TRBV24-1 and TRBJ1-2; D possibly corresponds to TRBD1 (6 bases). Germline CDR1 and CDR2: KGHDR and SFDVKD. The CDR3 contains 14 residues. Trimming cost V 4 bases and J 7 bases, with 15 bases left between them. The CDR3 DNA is TGTGCCACCAGTGACTCACAGGGTAGTACTGGCTACACCTTC. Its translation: CATSDSQGSTGYTF.

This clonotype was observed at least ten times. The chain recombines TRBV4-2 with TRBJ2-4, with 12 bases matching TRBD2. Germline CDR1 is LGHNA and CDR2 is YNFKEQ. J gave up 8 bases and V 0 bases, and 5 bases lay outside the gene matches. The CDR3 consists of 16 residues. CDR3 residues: CASSQDPTSGGDIQYF. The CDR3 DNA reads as TGTGCCAGCAGCCAAGATCCGACTAGCGGGGGTGACATTCAGTACTTC.

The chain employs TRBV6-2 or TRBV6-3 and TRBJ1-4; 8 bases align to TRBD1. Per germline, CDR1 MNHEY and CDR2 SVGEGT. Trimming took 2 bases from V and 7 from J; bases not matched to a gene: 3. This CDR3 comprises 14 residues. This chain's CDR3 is CASSYQGAGEKLFF. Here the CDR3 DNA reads TGTGCCAGCAGTTACCAGGGGGCAGGTGAAAAACTGTTTTTT.

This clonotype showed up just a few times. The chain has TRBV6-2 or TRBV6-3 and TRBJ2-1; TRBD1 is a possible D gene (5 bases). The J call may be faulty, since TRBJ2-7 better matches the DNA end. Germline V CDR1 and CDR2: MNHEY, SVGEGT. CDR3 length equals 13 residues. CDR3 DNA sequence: TGTGCCAGCAGTCCTCAGGGTCTCAATGAGCAGTACTTC. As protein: CASSPQGLNEQYF.

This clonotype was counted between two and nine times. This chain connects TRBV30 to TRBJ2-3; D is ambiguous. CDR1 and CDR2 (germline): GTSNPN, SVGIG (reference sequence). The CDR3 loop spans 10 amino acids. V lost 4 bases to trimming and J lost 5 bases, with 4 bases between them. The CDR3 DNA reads TGTGCCTGGAAAGTAGATACGCAGTATTTT. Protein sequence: CAWKVDTQYF.

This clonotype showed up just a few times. The CDR3 is CASSITAFTEAFF. In DNA, the CDR3 is TGTGCCAGCAGTATAACAGCCTTCACTGAAGCTTTCTTT. The rearrangement uses TRBV14 and TRBJ1-1; D remains unclear. The CDR3 sequence is 13 residues long. V was cut by 6 bases and J by 4 bases, with 12 bases left in between. Germline loops: CDR1 SGHDN, CDR2 FVKESK.

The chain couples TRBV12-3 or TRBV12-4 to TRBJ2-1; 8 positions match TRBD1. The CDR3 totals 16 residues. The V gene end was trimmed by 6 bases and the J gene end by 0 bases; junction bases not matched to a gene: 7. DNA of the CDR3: TGTGCCAGCAGAACATCCGGGACAGGCTCCTACAATGAGCAGTTCTTC. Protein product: CASRTSGTGSYNEQFF.

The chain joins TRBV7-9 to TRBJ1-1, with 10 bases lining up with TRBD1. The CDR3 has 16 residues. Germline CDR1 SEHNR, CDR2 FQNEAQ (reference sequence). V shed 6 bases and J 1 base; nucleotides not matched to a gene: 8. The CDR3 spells CASRTGGSSGNTEAFF. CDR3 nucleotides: TGTGCCAGCAGGACAGGGGGCTCGAGTGGGAACACTGAAGCTTTCTTT.

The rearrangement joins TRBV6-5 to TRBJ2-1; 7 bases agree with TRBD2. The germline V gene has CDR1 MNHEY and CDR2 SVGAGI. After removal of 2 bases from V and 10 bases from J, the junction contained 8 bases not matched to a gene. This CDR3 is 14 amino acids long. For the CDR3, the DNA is TGTGCCAGCAGTTACCGGGACGGGGAGGGAGAGCAGTTCTTC. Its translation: CASSYRDGEGEQFF.

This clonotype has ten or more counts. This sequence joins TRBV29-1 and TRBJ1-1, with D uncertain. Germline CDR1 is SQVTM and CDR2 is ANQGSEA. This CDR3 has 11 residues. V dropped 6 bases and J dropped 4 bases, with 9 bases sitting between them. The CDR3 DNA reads TGCAGCGTGGATTATTTCACTGAAGCTTTCTTT. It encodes CSVDYFTEAFF.

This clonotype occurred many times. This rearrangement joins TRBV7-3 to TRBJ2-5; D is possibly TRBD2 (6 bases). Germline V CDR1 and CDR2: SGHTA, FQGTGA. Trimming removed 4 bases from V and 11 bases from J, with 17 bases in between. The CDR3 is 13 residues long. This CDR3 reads CASSSYSSGEQYF. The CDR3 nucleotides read TGTGCCAGCAGCTCCTACTCGTCGGGGGAGCAGTACTTC.

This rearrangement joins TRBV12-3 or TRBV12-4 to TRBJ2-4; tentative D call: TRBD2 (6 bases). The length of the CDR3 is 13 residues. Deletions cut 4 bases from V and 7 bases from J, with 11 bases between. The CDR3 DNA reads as TGTGCCAGCAGTTCACGGACTACGAACATTCAGTACTTC. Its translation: CASSSRTTNIQYF.

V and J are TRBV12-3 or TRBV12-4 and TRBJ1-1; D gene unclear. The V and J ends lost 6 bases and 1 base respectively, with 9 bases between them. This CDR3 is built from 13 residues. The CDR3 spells CASSSLENTEAFF. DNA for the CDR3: TGTGCCAGCAGCTCTTTAGAGAACACTGAAGCTTTCTTT.

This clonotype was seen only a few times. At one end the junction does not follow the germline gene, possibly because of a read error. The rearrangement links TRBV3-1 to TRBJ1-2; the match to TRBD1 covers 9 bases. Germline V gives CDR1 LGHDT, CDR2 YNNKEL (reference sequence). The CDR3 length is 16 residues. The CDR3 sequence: CASSQDRTGAKYGYTF. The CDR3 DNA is TGTGCCAGCAGCCAAGATAGGACAGGGGCTAAATATGGCTACACCTTC.

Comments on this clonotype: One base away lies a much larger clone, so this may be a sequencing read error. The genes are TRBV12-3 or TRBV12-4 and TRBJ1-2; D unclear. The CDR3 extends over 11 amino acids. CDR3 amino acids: CASSLRDGCTF. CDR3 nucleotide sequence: TGTGCCAGCAGTTTACGGGATGGCTGCACCTTC.

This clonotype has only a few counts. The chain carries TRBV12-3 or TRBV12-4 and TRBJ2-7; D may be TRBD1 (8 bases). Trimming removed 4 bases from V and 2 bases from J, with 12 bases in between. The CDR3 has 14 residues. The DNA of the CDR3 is TGTGCCAGCAGTTACAGGGGGGGGACCTACGAGCAGTACTTC. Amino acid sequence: CASSYRGGTYEQYF.